The following is a T cell receptor (beta chain) sequence with its context. In the study's own analysis: It was from reference gene primer amplification that nucleated cell counts were estimated. Libraries were prepared by immunoSEQ multiplex PCR; TCRdb keeps only in-frame clonotypes and omits some of them. D and trimming were read from the DNA, whereas the V and J calls and clone size are those reported in that table. The data contain approximately 75,000 clones, less than 90% of them singletons. Seattle patient enrollment occurred during active infection, with longitudinal follow-up thereafter. These data are taken from a study of blood T cell repertoires in COVID-19. For the study at large: Acute and convalescent COVID-19 samples came from the United States, Italy and Spain. From T cells, B-cell-depleted T cells, or PBMCs came the material, which was cDNA or gDNA.

Germline-derived CDR1 and CDR2 are LNHDA and SQIVND (reference sequence). V trimming: 8 bases; J trimming: 0 bases; junction bases outside the gene matches: 6. CDR3 size: 15 residues. The V call is TRBV19, the J call TRBJ1-5; 8 bases align to TRBD1. Material: peripheral blood. This TCR came from an elderly man with COVID-19, enrolled during active disease. The CDR3 DNA reads as TGTGCCAGTCATACAGGGGGGAATAGCAATCAGCCCCAGCATTTT. It encodes CASHTGGNSNQPQHF.